The 19 T cell receptor beta chains in this list originate from one sample, sequenced in a study of OX40 agonist ivuxolimab in advanced cancers. Clones were sequenced by immunoSEQ multiplex PCR, and TCRdb holds only the in-frame ones, with some missing. The sample yields some 64,000 clones, about 90% seen once. The material sequenced was CD4+ or CD8+ T cells sorted from blood, taken in a trial of the OX40 agonist ivuxolimab. The receptors stem from an adult with an advanced solid tumor such as melanoma, head and neck, liver or kidney cancer.

Only one count was recorded for this clone. This rearrangement joins TRBV10-3 to TRBJ2-7; 7 nucleotides agree with TRBD1. J lost 4 bases, V lost 10 bases, and 13 bases had no gene match. This CDR3 has 14 amino acids. The germline gives CDR1 ENHRY, CDR2 SYGVKD. CDR3 sequence: CATVGRGQTYEQYF. The CDR3 DNA reads TGTGCCACTGTGGGCCGGGGACAGACATACGAGCAGTACTTC.

The chain has TRBV5-6 and TRBJ2-1; 11 bases map to TRBD2. The CDR3 is 15 residues long. V trimming: 2 bases; J trimming: 9 bases; junction bases outside the gene matches: 7. From germline, CDR1 is SGHDT and CDR2 YYEEEE. The CDR3 protein is CASSFGLAGGTEQFF. In DNA form, the CDR3 reads TGTGCCAGCAGCTTCGGGCTAGCGGGAGGAACTGAGCAGTTCTTC. Together with reference TRBV5-6 and TRBJ2-1, the CDR3 gives the full variable domain: DAGVTQSPTHLIKTRGQQVTLRCSPKSGHDTVSWYQQALGQGPQFIFQYYEEEERQRGNFPDRFSGHQFPNYSSELNVNALLLGDSALYLCASSFGLAGGTEQFFGPGTRLTVL.

This sequence joins TRBV18 and TRBJ2-1; the D is unclear. V lost 2 bases and J lost 0, with 11 bases in between. The CDR3 runs to 16 residues. Germline V gene sequence: CDR1 KGHSH, CDR2 LQKENI. The CDR3 reads CASSPAASPSYNEQFF. The CDR3 DNA is TGTGCCAGCTCACCAGCCGCCTCTCCCTCCTACAATGAGCAGTTCTTC.

V usage is TRBV28 and J usage is TRBJ2-5; either TRBD1 or TRBD2 may fit D (5 bases each). The CDR3 contains 15 residues. Germline CDR1 MDHEN, CDR2 SYDVKM. Trimming removed 5 bases at V and 1 base at J, with 14 bases between. The CDR3 here is CASSPTGAGQETQYF. The CDR3 DNA reads as TGTGCCAGCAGTCCCACCGGGGCGGGCCAAGAGACCCAGTACTTC. Using reference TRBV28 and TRBJ2-5 for the parts outside the CDR3, the full variable domain is DVKVTQSSRYLVKRTGEKVFLECVQDMDHENMFWYRQDPGLGLRLIYFSYDVKMKEKGDIPEGYSVSREKKERFSLILESASTNQTSMYLCASSPTGAGQETQYFGPGTRLLVL.

The rearrangement uses TRBV5-1 and TRBJ1-2; TRBD1 matches at 7 bases. Germline V lookup: CDR1 SGHRS, CDR2 YFSETQ. The CDR3 loop spans 14 amino acids. After removal of 1 base from V and 3 bases from J, the junction contained 3 bases not matched to a gene. CDR3 loop: CASSLITGDYGYTF. The CDR3 region has the DNA TGCGCCAGCAGCTTGATTACAGGGGACTATGGCTACACCTTC. Together with reference TRBV5-1 and TRBJ1-2, the CDR3 gives the full variable domain: KAGVTQTPRYLIKTRGQQVTLSCSPISGHRSVSWYQQTPGQGLQFLFEYFSETQRNKGNFPGRFSGRQFSNSRSEMNVSTLELGDSALYLCASSLITGDYGYTFGSGTRLTVV.

The table lists this clone with a count of one. V usage is TRBV5-1 and J usage is TRBJ2-5; 7 bases match TRBD2. There are 12 residues in the CDR3. Trimming took 4 bases from V and 5 from J; bases not matched to a gene: 2. Germline V lookup: CDR1 SGHRS, CDR2 YFSETQ. CDR3: CASSSGTETQYF. DNA for the CDR3: TGCGCCAGCAGCAGCGGGACCGAGACCCAGTACTTC.

The V gene is TRBV11-2, the J gene TRBJ2-2, with D tentatively TRBD2 (6 bases). CDR3 size: 15 residues. The V end lost 4 bases, the J end lost 6 bases, and 15 bases lay between the germline ends. CDR1 is SGHAT and CDR2 is FQNNGV in the germline V gene. CDR3 sequence reads: CASSSGLGGSGELFF. The CDR3 DNA sequence: TGTGCCAGCAGCTCGGGACTGGGTGGGTCCGGGGAGCTGTTTTTT.

The J gene is TRBJ2-6, the V gene TRBV10-3, with D unclear. Trimming shortened V by 4 bases and J by 1 base, and 5 bases separated the two germline ends. Germline lookup yields CDR1 ENHRY and CDR2 SYGVKD. There are 14 residues in the CDR3. CDR3 residues: CAISVLSGANVLTF. The CDR3 nucleotides are TGTGCCATCAGTGTTTTATCTGGGGCCAACGTCCTGACTTTC.

This chain joins TRBV6-1 and TRBJ1-4, with D unresolved. Germline loops: CDR1 MNHNS, CDR2 SASEGT. This CDR3 spans 11 amino acids. V lost 5 bases and J lost 8, with 6 bases in between. CDR3 loop: CASSIGEKLFF. The CDR3, as DNA: TGTGCCAGCAGTATAGGAGAAAAACTGTTTTTT.

The V call is TRBV21-1, the J call TRBJ2-5; TRBD2, the table's D call, lacks a check against the DNA. TRBV21-1 constitutes a pseudogene. CDR3 length: 16 amino acids. The CDR3 loop reads CASSTPMAGEAETQYF. The CDR3 DNA sequence: TGTGCCAGCAGCACCCCAATGGCGGGAGAAGCAGAGACCCAGTACTTC.

The chain combines TRBV28 with TRBJ2-5, with 11 bases matching TRBD1. With V trimmed by 3 bases and J by 7 bases, 4 bases remained unmatched. CDR3 length equals 14 residues. CDR1 and CDR2 from the germline V gene are MDHEN and SYDVKM. The CDR3 loop reads CASSLGGQGGTQYF. CDR3 sequence (DNA): TGTGCCAGCAGTTTGGGGGGACAGGGGGGGACCCAGTACTTC.

V usage is TRBV5-8 and J usage is TRBJ1-5, with TRBD1 identical over 7 bases. V was clipped by 4 bases and J by 3 bases; unmatched bases: 4. There are 14 residues in the CDR3. From germline, CDR1 is SGHTS and CDR2 YDEGEE. The CDR3 loop is CASSPGQHNQPQHF. The DNA for the CDR3 is TGTGCCAGCAGCCCGGGACAGCACAATCAGCCCCAGCATTTT. Based on the CDR3 plus reference TRBV5-8 and TRBJ1-5, the full variable domain is EAGVTQSPTHLIKTRGQQATLRCSPISGHTSVYWYQQALGLGLQFLLWYDEGEERNRGNFPPRFSGRQFPNYSSELNVNALELEDSALYLCASSPGQHNQPQHFGDGTRLSIL.

This rearrangement joins TRBV28 to TRBJ2-2; the D gene could be TRBD1 or TRBD2 (5 bases each). With 7 bases removed from V and 6 bases from J, the gap between germline ends came to 21 bases. CDR1 MDHEN and CDR2 SYDVKM come from the germline V gene. This CDR3 contains 16 residues. This CDR3 reads CASNPRVQGRSGELFF. The CDR3 coding sequence is TGTGCCAGCAACCCCAGAGTCCAGGGACGGTCCGGGGAGCTGTTTTTT.

The chain joins TRBV7-2 to TRBJ1-1, with a possible D match to TRBD1 (5 bases). The germline V and J ends were trimmed by 2 bases and 8 bases, with 15 bases remaining between them. The CDR3 sequence is 14 residues long. The germline V gene encodes CDR1 SGHTA and CDR2 FQGNSA. CDR3 residues: CASSLLWQGKEAFF. In DNA form, the CDR3 reads TGTGCCAGCAGCTTACTCTGGCAGGGAAAGGAAGCTTTCTTT.

The gene calls are TRBV6-1 and TRBJ1-1; TRBD1 is a possible D gene (5 bases). The CDR3 runs to 13 residues. The V gene's germline CDR1 is MNHNS and CDR2 SASEGT. Trimming cost V 8 bases and J 3 bases, with 13 bases left between them. CDR3 nucleotide sequence: TGTGCCAGCGAGGGGACTTCTTACACTGAAGCTTTCTTT. It translates to CASEGTSYTEAFF.

This chain uses TRBV28 with TRBJ1-2; 7 bases map to TRBD1. Germline V gene lookup returns CDR1 MDHEN and CDR2 SYDVKM. CDR3 size: 16 residues. V shed 6 bases and J 0 bases; nucleotides not matched to a gene: 10. The CDR3 region has the DNA TGTGCCAGCAGCTCGACAGGGAATTATCCTAACTATGGCTACACCTTC. This gives the protein CASSSTGNYPNYGYTF.

This clone was counted once. The genes are TRBV7-2 and TRBJ1-1, with D unclear. The CDR3 has 13 residues. CDR1 and CDR2 from the germline V gene are SGHTA and FQGNSA. The V end was cut by 5 bases, the J end by 5 bases, with 12 bases between. CDR3 coding DNA: TGTGCCAGCAGCCCCGGGTGGGGTACTGAAGCTTTCTTT. Translation gives CASSPGWGTEAFF. The full variable domain, its missing parts supplied by reference TRBV7-2 and TRBJ1-1, is GAGVSQSPSNKVTEKGKDVELRCDPISGHTALYWYRQSLGQGLEFLIYFQGNSAPDKSGLPSDRFSAERTGGSVSTLTIQRTQQEDSAVYLCASSPGWGTEAFFGQGTRLTVV.

This clone was seen just once. The genes are TRBV9 and TRBJ2-7; D not certain. The CDR3 loop spans 14 amino acids. CDR1 is SGDLS and CDR2 is YYNGEE in the germline V gene. Trimming stripped 0 bases from V and 0 bases from J, with 7 bases between. CDR3 sequence: CASSVGSLSYEQYF. The CDR3 DNA sequence: TGTGCCAGCAGCGTAGGTTCCCTCTCCTACGAGCAGTACTTC.

This clone was picked up one time. The chain joins TRBV2 to TRBJ2-1; TRBD1 matches at 8 bases. Per the germline V gene, CDR1 is SNHLY and CDR2 is FYNNEI. This CDR3 spans 15 amino acids. The ends lost 5 bases at V and 2 bases at J; junction bases unmatched: 5. The CDR3 region is CASSKDRVPYNEQFF. The DNA of the CDR3 is TGTGCCAGCAGTAAGGACAGGGTCCCCTACAATGAGCAGTTCTTC.